Here is one T cell receptor beta chain with its context. This sample is drawn from a study of blood T cell repertoires in COVID-19. This CDR3 comprises 15 residues. With 3 bases clipped from V and 6 bases from J, the junction kept 5 bases outside the gene matches. The germline V gene has CDR1 MGHRA and CDR2 YSYEKL. The age range of participants was about 18 to 90 years, with residence in fewer than 25 US areas. Cohort 3 recovered donors had two negative PCRs, clearance, or symptom resolution. This table comes from immunoSEQ multiplex PCR, and its TCRdb copy is limited to in-frame clones, with some not included. The sample lists roughly 250,000 clones, under 95% occurring once.

This TCR derives from a woman between 18 and 29 years old who had recovered from COVID-19. The chain has TRBV4-1 and TRBJ1-2; 12 bases are a match to TRBD1. The sequenced sample consisted of PBMCs or T cells enriched from blood (not recorded which). Here the CDR3 DNA reads TGCGCCAGCAGCCACCGGGACAGGGGGCAGAATGGCTACACCTTC. Translation gives CASSHRDRGQNGYTF.